Each of the 31 T cell receptor beta chains below was sequenced from the same sample in a study of T cells in Graves' hyperthyroidism and ophthalmopathy. From RNA transcripts, TCR beta CDR3 regions were amplified. The HTBI primer set drove a first-round RT-PCR of the TCR CDR3. MiXCR was run by TCRdb on the multiplex PCR reads, yielding one entry per CDR3 protein. The sample lists nearly 600,000 distinct CDR3 sequences, approximately 14% seen once, with roughly 7% in the top ten. The sequenced sample consisted of blood. These receptors were obtained from a woman between 18 and 29 years old with Graves' ophthalmopathy.

This clonotype was found many times. The J gene is TRBJ1-3, the V gene TRBV12-3 or TRBV12-4; the D gene is possibly TRBD1 (5 bases). V lost 4 bases to trimming and J lost 3 bases, with 13 bases between them. The length of the CDR3 is 15 residues. The CDR3: CASSYLGGSGNTIYF. CDR3 DNA sequence: TGTGCCAGCAGTTACCTCGGGGGAAGTGGAAACACCATATATTTT.

The rearrangement joins TRBV28 to TRBJ1-4; tentatively, D is TRBD1 (6 bases). The V gene lost 7 bases and the J gene lost 7 bases, with 19 bases spanning the gap. CDR3 length: 15 amino acids. Germline V gene data show CDR1 as MDHEN and CDR2 as SYDVKM. The CDR3 DNA reads TGTGCCAGCACCCCCTTAGGGGGGCGGCCTGAAAAACTGTTTTTT. Translation: CASTPLGGRPEKLFF. Drawing the rest from reference TRBV28 and TRBJ1-4, the complete variable domain is DVKVTQSSRYLVKRTGEKVFLECVQDMDHENMFWYRQDPGLGLRLIYFSYDVKMKEKGDIPEGYSVSREKKERFSLILESASTNQTSMYLCASTPLGGRPEKLFFGSGTQLSVL.

This clonotype was picked up many times. The chain recombines TRBV6-2 or TRBV6-3 with TRBJ2-1; 9 bases agree with TRBD2. The CDR3 contains 16 residues. The germline CDR1 and CDR2 sequences are MNHEY and SVGEGT. Trimming cost V 0 bases and J 8 bases; bases outside gene matches: 8. CDR3 bases: TGTGCCAGCAGTTACTCCCGCATTAGCGGGAGCTATGAGCAGTTCTTC. It specifies CASSYSRISGSYEQFF.

This clonotype was observed at least ten times. CDR3 sequence (DNA): TGTGCCAGCAGCGCCGAAGGGGGGAGAAGCGAAAAACTGTTTTTT. Encoded protein: CASSAEGGRSEKLFF. The chain couples TRBV9 to TRBJ1-4; D may be TRBD1 (6 bases). V was shortened by 3 bases and J by 8 bases, with 17 bases between the two germline ends. In germline, CDR1 is SGDLS, CDR2 YYNGEE. The CDR3 contains 15 residues.

This clonotype was counted ten times or more. The chain combines TRBV20-1 with TRBJ2-1; D perhaps matches TRBD2 (7 bases). The V gene's germline CDR1 is DFQATT and CDR2 SNEGSKA (reference sequence). Deletions cut 4 bases from V and 4 bases from J, with 14 bases between. This CDR3 has 14 residues. CDR3: CSAILGGGYNEQFF. As DNA, the CDR3 is TGCAGTGCTATACTAGGGGGGGGGTACAATGAGCAGTTCTTC.

This clonotype came up many times. The V gene is TRBV3-1, the J gene TRBJ2-2; perhaps D is TRBD1 or TRBD2 (5 bases each). Per germline, CDR1 LGHDT and CDR2 YNNKEL (reference sequence). V lost 4 bases, J lost 6 bases, and 12 bases lay in between. This CDR3 region has 14 residues. The CDR3 nucleotides are TGTGCCAGCAGCCCAAGGGACGGGGCCGGGGAGCTGTTTTTT. Its translation is CASSPRDGAGELFF.

The chain has TRBV13 and TRBJ2-2; 7 bases map to TRBD1. CDR1 and CDR2 from the germline V gene are PRHDT and FYEKMQ (reference sequence). V trimming: 10 bases; J trimming: 4 bases; junction bases outside the gene matches: 6. The length of the CDR3 is 13 residues. The CDR3 spells CATQDRVTGELFF. CDR3 DNA: TGTGCCACTCAAGACAGGGTCACCGGGGAGCTGTTTTTT.

This clonotype came up a few times. This chain links TRBV28 with TRBJ2-3, with 8 bases identical to TRBD2. The CDR3 loop spans 15 amino acids. V lost 6 bases and J lost 2; bases outside the gene matches: 7. CDR1 and CDR2 (germline): MDHEN, SYDVKM. The CDR3 reads CASRGLVGLTDTQYF. DNA for the CDR3: TGTGCCAGCAGGGGACTAGTTGGTCTCACAGATACGCAGTATTTT. Together with reference TRBV28 and TRBJ2-3, the CDR3 gives the full variable domain: DVKVTQSSRYLVKRTGEKVFLECVQDMDHENMFWYRQDPGLGLRLIYFSYDVKMKEKGDIPEGYSVSREKKERFSLILESASTNQTSMYLCASRGLVGLTDTQYFGPGTRLTVL.

This chain uses TRBV6-1 with TRBJ2-3; the D is unclear. This CDR3 is built from 14 residues. Germline V gene lookup returns CDR1 MNHNS and CDR2 SASEGT. Trimming took 5 bases from V and 0 from J, leaving 9 bases between them. DNA of the CDR3: TGTGCCAGCAGTACATCCCCGAGCACAGATACGCAGTATTTT. This encodes CASSTSPSTDTQYF.

In this sample, this clonotype turned up many times. The chain has TRBV2 and TRBJ2-7; a possible D gene is TRBD1 (6 bases). Trimming cost V 6 bases and J 2 bases, with 17 bases left between them. CDR3 length: 15 amino acids. CDR1 is SNHLY, CDR2 FYNNEI, per germline. CDR3 in amino acids: CASSLQGGPAYEQYF. As DNA, the CDR3 is TGTGCCAGCAGCCTACAGGGCGGGCCAGCCTACGAGCAGTACTTC.

This clonotype was recorded many times. The rearrangement links TRBV27 to TRBJ1-2, with D unclear. The CDR3 has 16 amino acids. The germline gives CDR1 MNHEY, CDR2 SMNVEV (reference sequence). Trimming took 1 base from V and 4 from J, leaving 16 bases between them. As DNA, the CDR3 is TGTGCCAGCAGTTTATGGCCGGTCCCGGAGGCCTATGGCTACACCTTC. It encodes CASSLWPVPEAYGYTF.

This clonotype was found many times. The chain links TRBV28 to TRBJ2-7, with D possibly matching TRBD2 (6 bases). The germline CDR1 and CDR2 sequences are MDHEN and SYDVKM. Deletions cut 6 bases from V and 6 bases from J, with 18 bases between. This CDR3 has 14 residues. The CDR3 is CASSPPGLRFEQYF. The CDR3 coding sequence is TGTGCCAGCAGCCCCCCGGGACTCAGGTTCGAGCAGTACTTC.

This clonotype was picked up many times. This sequence joins TRBV6-1 and TRBJ2-2, with D uncertain. V dropped 5 bases and J dropped 4 bases, with 17 bases sitting between them. The CDR3 is 16 amino acids. Germline V gives CDR1 MNHNS, CDR2 SASEGT. The CDR3 region is CASSFPTSVVTGELFF. The CDR3 region has the DNA TGTGCCAGCAGTTTCCCGACATCGGTGGTCACCGGGGAGCTGTTTTTT.

This clonotype has just a few counts. The V call is TRBV5-6, the J call TRBJ2-7, with 13 bases fitting TRBD2. This CDR3 comprises 16 residues. V trimming: 4 bases; J trimming: 3 bases; junction bases outside the gene matches: 7. Germline assignment: CDR1 SGHDT and CDR2 YYEEEE. The CDR3: CASSHPGLAGVYEQYF. The DNA for the CDR3 is TGTGCCAGCAGCCACCCCGGACTAGCGGGAGTCTACGAGCAGTACTTC.

In this sample, this clonotype turned up many times. J is TRBJ2-5 and V is TRBV7-9; possibly TRBD1 for D (5 bases). CDR3 size: 15 residues. V dropped 1 base and J dropped 4 bases, with 13 bases sitting between them. Germline V gene data show CDR1 as SEHNR and CDR2 as FQNEAQ (reference sequence). In DNA, the CDR3 is TGTGCCAGCAGCTTAGAGCCGACAGCAAGAGAGACCCAGTACTTC. Translated: CASSLEPTARETQYF.

The chain couples TRBV12-3 or TRBV12-4 to TRBJ2-1; 10 bases are a match to TRBD2. V shed 7 bases, J shed 4 bases, and the junction held 16 bases outside the gene matches. This CDR3 region has 18 residues. CDR3 nucleotides: TGTGCCAGCACCCCCGCCCCACTACTAGCGGGGTTATACAATGAGCAGTTCTTC. Residues: CASTPAPLLAGLYNEQFF.

The chain is built from TRBV12-3 or TRBV12-4 and TRBJ1-6, with TRBD1 matching 12 bases. V lost 5 bases and J lost 1; bases outside the gene matches: 6. The CDR3 is 18 residues long. The CDR3 DNA follows: TGTGCCAGCAGTGGGACAGGGGGCTTAGGATCCTATAATTCACCCCTCCACTTT. Its translation: CASSGTGGLGSYNSPLHF.

This clonotype was recorded a few times. This chain joins TRBV7-9 and TRBJ2-2; 14 bases map to TRBD2. The ends lost 3 bases at V and 5 bases at J; junction bases unmatched: 5. Germline CDR1 reads SEHNR; CDR2 reads FQNEAQ (reference sequence). The CDR3 loop spans 17 amino acids. DNA for the CDR3: TGTGCCAGCAGCTTGGGACTAGCGGGAGTTGGAACCGGGGAGCTGTTTTTT. It yields the protein CASSLGLAGVGTGELFF.

This clonotype was seen at least ten times. The gene calls are TRBV9 and TRBJ1-2, with D possibly matching TRBD1 (5 bases). Germline V lookup: CDR1 SGDLS, CDR2 YYNGEE. The CDR3 length is 13 residues. The germline V and J ends were trimmed by 4 bases and 8 bases, with 15 bases remaining between them. The DNA for the CDR3 is TGTGCCAGCAGCCCACACGGGGACGGCGGCTACACCTTC. It yields the protein CASSPHGDGGYTF.

In its sample, this clonotype was seen many times. The J gene is TRBJ2-7, the V gene TRBV6-5; D remains ambiguous. The CDR3 runs to 15 residues. The germline V gene has CDR1 MNHEY and CDR2 SVGAGI. Trimming removed 0 bases at V and 0 bases at J, with 9 bases between. CDR3 DNA: TGTGCCAGCAGTTACTCGATAACGAGCTCCTACGAGCAGTACTTC. This gives the protein CASSYSITSSYEQYF.

The chain uses TRBV28 and TRBJ2-1; 13 bases map to TRBD2. This CDR3 is 16 amino acids long. The V gene's germline CDR1 is MDHEN and CDR2 SYDVKM. The V segment lost 5 bases and the J segment 2 bases; nucleotides outside the gene matches: 3. CDR3 in DNA: TGTGCCAGCAGTCATGGACTAGCGGGAGCCTACAATGAGCAGTTCTTC. Translating gives CASSHGLAGAYNEQFF.

V is TRBV19 and J is TRBJ1-1; D may be TRBD1 (5 bases). Germline CDR1 LNHDA, CDR2 SQIVND (reference sequence). This CDR3 contains 16 residues. The V end lost 3 bases, the J end lost 0 bases, and 14 bases lay between the germline ends. The CDR3 DNA sequence: TGTGCCAGTAGTATCACAGTGGGGGGGTTGAACACTGAAGCTTTCTTT. Translated: CASSITVGGLNTEAFF.

Many counts were recorded for this clonotype. The chain combines TRBV4-3 with TRBJ2-3, with unresolved D. This CDR3 spans 13 amino acids. The germline CDR1 and CDR2 sequences are LGHNA and YSLEER. The germline V and J ends were trimmed by 3 bases and 3 bases, with 7 bases remaining between them. The CDR3: CASSQALTDTQYF. The CDR3 bases are TGCGCCAGCAGCCAGGCCTTGACAGATACGCAGTATTTT.

CDR3 in amino acids: CASSQEASDSYEQYF. In nucleotides, the CDR3 is TGCGCCAGCAGCCAAGAGGCCTCAGATTCCTACGAGCAGTACTTC. This rearrangement joins TRBV4-1 to TRBJ2-7; the D is unclear. V was trimmed by 0 bases and J by 1 base, leaving 10 bases between them. The length of the CDR3 is 15 residues. CDR1 and CDR2 from the germline V gene are MGHRA and YSYEKL.

In the case of this clonotype: One base away lies a much larger clone, so this may be a sequencing read error. The chain recombines TRBV9 with TRBJ1-5; tentative D call: TRBD1 (5 bases). The CDR3 totals 13 residues. V was cut by 0 bases and J by 7 bases, with 8 bases left in between. Germline V gene lookup returns CDR1 SGDLS and CDR2 YYNGEE. CDR3 amino acids: CASSVGGLQPQHF. Here the CDR3 DNA reads TGTGCCAGCAGCGTAGGGGGCCTACAGCCCCAGCATTTT.

This chain joins TRBV27 and TRBJ2-5; the match to TRBD2 covers 7 bases. The V gene end was trimmed by 4 bases and the J gene end by 5 bases; junction bases not matched to a gene: 13. This CDR3 contains 16 residues. Germline loops: CDR1 MNHEY, CDR2 SMNVEV (reference sequence). The CDR3 DNA sequence: TGTGCCAGCAGTTCCAGGACTAGTCTAAGAGGGGAGACCCAGTACTTC. It specifies CASSSRTSLRGETQYF.

This chain links TRBV6-5 with TRBJ2-4; D perhaps matches TRBD2 (7 bases). Germline values: CDR1 MNHEY, CDR2 SVGAGI. V lost 1 base to trimming and J lost 6 bases, with 22 bases between them. The CDR3 runs to 18 residues. The CDR3 region is CASSYLGVFGGRGNIQYF. In nucleotides, the CDR3 is TGTGCCAGCAGTTACTTAGGGGTGTTCGGGGGGCGCGGAAACATTCAGTACTTC.

At least ten counts were recorded for this clonotype. The J gene is TRBJ1-1, the V gene TRBV11-1; weak D call: TRBD1 (5 bases). Per the germline V gene, CDR1 is SGHAT and CDR2 is FQDESV (reference sequence). The CDR3 spans 14 residues. Trimming shortened V by 4 bases and J by 4 bases, and 13 bases separated the two germline ends. DNA for the CDR3: TGTGCCAGCAGCTCTCTCGGGGCTGGCACTGAAGCTTTCTTT. Amino acid sequence: CASSSLGAGTEAFF. Full variable domain (rest looked up from reference TRBV11-1 and TRBJ1-1): EAEVAQSPRYKITEKSQAVAFWCDPISGHATLYWYRQILGQGPELLVQFQDESVVDDSQLPKDRFSAERLKGVDSTLKIQPAELGDSAMYLCASSSLGAGTEAFFGQGTRLTVV.

In this sample, this clonotype turned up a few times. The CDR3 protein is CASSQPGQANYGYTF. DNA of the CDR3: TGTGCCAGCAGCCAACCCGGACAGGCTAACTATGGCTACACCTTC. The chain has TRBV12-3 or TRBV12-4 and TRBJ1-2, with 7 bases that match TRBD1. The J segment lost 0 bases and the V segment lost 6 bases, leaving 7 bases of the junction unmatched. The CDR3 totals 15 residues.

This clonotype was counted ten times or more. The V and J genes are TRBV11-3 and TRBJ2-2; 7 bases are shared with TRBD2. CDR3 size: 15 residues. CDR1 is SGHNT, CDR2 YENEEA, per germline. J was trimmed by 6 bases and V by 3 bases; bases with no gene match: 7. This CDR3 is CASSFARGSPGELFF. CDR3 nucleotides: TGTGCCAGCAGCTTCGCGCGCGGGAGCCCCGGGGAGCTGTTTTTT.

The chain is built from TRBV7-6 and TRBJ2-7, with D uncertain. CDR3 length: 14 residues. CDR1 and CDR2 (germline): SGHVS, FNYEAQ. V gave up 0 bases and J gave up 4 bases, with 10 bases separating them. The CDR3 DNA reads TGTGCCAGCAGCTTAGCGAGCTCCTCGTACGAGCAGTACTTC. As protein: CASSLASSSYEQYF.